This T cell receptor (beta chain) emerged from a study of cytomegalovirus exposure and HLA in healthy donors (dated 2017 in TCRdb). For context, the study as a whole: In an earlier analysis of approximately 500 of the donors, under 300 Gb of sequence data and 90 million to 120 million unique TCR beta sequences from roughly 190 million T cells were reported. Roughly 300 gigabases of sequencing data and approximately 80 million unique TCR sequences were included in an early release covering over 600 HLA-typed donors. The genetic ancestry cluster associated with self-reported Caucasian donors included 70% to 85% of the approximately 400 genotyped donors. The study aimed to test whether cataloging public T cell receptors could reveal signatures of past pathogen exposure. The study profiled the T cell repertoires of fewer than 850 subjects by immunosequencing and related them to cytomegalovirus serostatus. A separate validation cohort of some 130 different subjects was used in addition to the approximately 700-subject first cohort. To predict cytomegalovirus infection status, the study combined high-throughput TCR immunosequencing, statistical association of individual TCRs with disease status, and machine learning. A later analysis re-analyzed previously published TCR beta repertoires from hundreds of donors and added high-resolution HLA genotyping to study TCR occurrence patterns. In the later analysis, no new phenotypic data were used to find candidate immune exposures; instead, reliance was placed on TCR beta sequences and their occurrence across donors. In an earlier analysis of a few hundred of the donors, high-throughput TCR beta sequencing was used to judge whether each TCR beta V gene segment behaved as functional or pseudogenic. Alongside the repertoire data, information on donor age, sex, ethnicity and CMV serostatus was compiled. Genome-wide SNP genotypes for about 65% of the 666 donors were used in a later genetic analysis, which treated that subset as a discovery cohort. Every repertoire in the discovery cohort had been generated on one and the same sequencing platform. HLA typing included class I and class II loci at four-digit resolution. Typing coverage varied by locus: roughly 629-630 donors for A, B, C, DRB1 and DQB1; under 550 for DQA1; over 600 for DPA1; approximately 450 for DPB1. Roughly five DR-DQ haplotypes were treated as single units for association and clustering because of strong linkage in the cohort. Among about 360 genotyped donors of the cohort, an average of around 240,000 unique TCR beta nucleotide sequences were sequenced per donor, around 18% of them non-productive.

The cohort was made up of 666 healthy bone marrow donors. At the time of sampling, all cohort members were nominally healthy, though unrecorded immune exposures were likely present. CMV serostatus was recorded as positive for about 300 and negative for about 50% of the roughly 670 cohort members, whereas no CMV serostatus was recorded for the donor in question. A peripheral blood sample was collected from each donor, and TCR beta sequencing was performed on peripheral blood mononuclear cells. Genomic DNA extraction from the blood cell samples was performed with the Qiagen DNeasy Blood Extraction Kit. The method behind the library was the immunoSEQ multiplex PCR assay. For the multiplex PCR, a mixture combining 60 forward primers for TCR Vbeta segments and 13 reverse primers for TCR Jbeta segments was used. A multiplex PCR assay on genomic DNA amplified the CDR3 region of rearranged TCR beta genes. The amplified TCR beta libraries were sequenced on the Illumina HiSeq System as 87-base-pair reads. The paper's data handling went like this. In a later analysis, 70 million to 95 million unique TCR beta chains were counted across the 500 to 700 repertoires, and roughly 11 million of these chains were shared by at least two donors. To remove PCR and sequencing errors, raw reads were error-corrected and collapsed into unique sequences using a nearest-neighbor algorithm that merged closely related sequences. Alignment of CDR3 sequences to IMGT reference sequences was used to assign V, D and J gene segments. Each retained sequence needed at least a six-nucleotide match to both a V gene segment and a J gene segment. A rearrangement was called productive if the CDR3 had no stop codons and remained in frame with V and J, and every other rearrangement was called non-productive. Following IMGT convention, CDR3 was defined as the stretch from the second conserved V-encoded cysteine up to the conserved J-encoded phenylalanine. The earlier analysis of 500 to 600 of the donors excluded sequences that lacked an unambiguous match to a single V gene segment. An earlier analysis of fewer than 750 of the donors classified V segments as functional when productive rearrangements were above 56.7% and as segregating when the standard deviation between donors was above 5%. A statistical classification framework was built to diagnose cytomegalovirus status from the catalog of TCR beta chain sequences. In a later analysis, TCR nucleotide sequences were compared against IMGT/GENE-DB human TR gene sequences so that V and J genes could be assigned. Using the TCRdist pipeline, a later analysis assigned CDR3 sequences along with most-parsimonious VDJ recombination scenarios. In a later analysis, each TCR beta chain was defined by its CDR3 amino acid sequence together with its V-gene family, and reads without a unique V-gene family were excluded. In a later analysis, 500 to 650 highly shared, low-generation-probability nucleotide sequences were removed to address suspected cross-contamination and a sequencing artifact. In a later analysis, a clonal expansion index for each public chain was calculated from normalized within-repertoire ranks of inferred template counts. In a later analysis, generation probabilities were computed with a VDJ recombination model fitted to out-of-frame rearrangements, and the resulting probabilities were checked against IGoR. In a later analysis, hypergeometric tests were used to score TCR-TCR, TCR-HLA and TCR-CMV co-occurrence, with a repertoire-size bias correction applied to TCR pairs. False discovery rates were estimated in a later analysis by permuting HLA or CMV assignments 20 times. In a later analysis, co-occurring TCRs were grouped using DBSCAN, with TCRdist sequence similarity added in when clustering inside HLA-allele-positive subsets. For co-occurrence clustering, repertoires with fewer than 30,000 or more than 120,000 public chains were excluded, along with roughly 5 repertoires with anomalous nucleotide sharing. TCRdb holds this immuneACCESS table with in-frame rearrangements only. Some clones are missing; in checked studies, unresolved V genes explain under half, and the rest has no known cause. V, J and clone size are those of that table, while D and trimming were read from the DNA. Within this sample are approximately 140,000 clones, with about four fifths of them counted one time only. About 4% of the sample is held by the ten biggest clonotypes.

Trimming takes 3 bases from V and 0 bases from J, and the germline ends sit 9 bases apart. The germline V gene (reference sequence) supplies CDR1 LNHDA and CDR2 SQIVND. The CDR3, cysteine through phenylalanine, is 14 amino acids long. Of the read, only the CDR3 DNA is kept; its 42 bases are in frame from base 1. Findings and caveats that apply to the study as a whole: In a later analysis, several top co-occurrence clusters were reported to appear linked to parvovirus B19, influenza, CMV and Epstein-Barr virus. Three of the identified cytomegalovirus-associated TCR beta chains were confirmed in vitro to be specific for cytomegalovirus antigens. A further reported finding was that TCR beta sequences accurately predicted the HLA-A and HLA-B alleles for most subjects in the first cohort. An association between a missense DCLRE1C variant and V-gene and J-gene trimming of TCR beta chains was found in a later genetic analysis and replicated in an independent cohort. An earlier analysis of approximately 540 of the donors showed that most TCR beta V segments appeared in productive rearrangements either about 90% or about 30% of the time, which broadly matched IMGT annotations. A cluster of highly shared sequence variants was judged likely to be a technical artifact of the sequencing pipeline. A total of roughly 160 TCR beta chains were listed by the study as associated with cytomegalovirus. According to a later analysis, TCR association rates differed among HLA loci, with DRB1 alleles showing the most associated TCRs and HLA-C alleles showing the fewest. In a later analysis, HLA-associated TCR beta chains showed more clonal expansion and lower generation probabilities than non-associated chains that were equally common. Most CMV-associated TCR beta chains appeared to be HLA-restricted in a later analysis, and the HLA associations seemed to be driven largely by CMV exposure. The only immune exposure information available for the cohort was CMV serostatus. Only TCR beta chains were sequenced in this cohort, and the absence of alpha or paired-chain data limited detectable features. About 17 rarely observed V segments, including chromosome 9 orphons, were excluded from the earlier analysis of approximately 500 of the donors because counts were too low. In a later genetic analysis, fewer N-insertions in productive TCRs were reported among donors in an Asian-associated ancestry cluster than the roughly 700-donor mean. A later analysis associated 17,000 or so TCR beta sequences with specific HLA alleles at a false discovery rate of 0.05. The classifier was reported to diagnose cytomegalovirus status with high specificity and sensitivity in both the original cohort and the validation cohort. Because HLA typing was unavailable for some donors at each locus, only the typed subset was used in association tests. Some IMGT-functional V segments, including TRBV6-2 and TRBV6-3, could not be told apart with the 87-base-pair reads, so those segments were excluded. Most TCR sequences were seen in very few donors, while some public TCRs were found in many individuals. According to the authors, the approach could potentially be generalized to other disease states and immunological phenotypes. When HLA alleles, especially DR and DQ, strongly co-occurred, attributing TCR associations to individual alleles was difficult. Linkage disequilibrium might explain the correlated functional status among segregating V segments, but an unknown experimental factor could not be excluded. Presence/absence analyses assumed roughly uniform sequencing depth across donors, an assumption that may not hold.

With regard to this clone: This clone's antigen is unknown. Base qualities are not recorded, but no much larger clone differs from it by a single base.

The sequencing sample was made of PBMCs. The clonotype originates from a human donor in good health. This chain joins TRBV19 to TRBJ2-7; the D gene is perhaps TRBD1, on 6 matching bases. At the DNA level, the sequence is TGTGCCAGTAGTATCTCGGACAGCTCCTACGAGCAGTACTTC. Its translation is CASSISDSSYEQYF.